This TCR beta chain is drawn from a study of neurological immune-mediated disorders. Study context: In a group of about 34 multiple sclerosis patients, roughly 30 had the relapsing-remitting type and 3 had the secondary progressive type. Study-wide results and caveats: HTLV-1-associated myelopathy had the most TCR clonal expansion, and multiple sclerosis had the least, less than healthy controls.

With 5 bases clipped from V and 3 bases from J, the junction kept 2 bases outside the gene matches. The CDR3 has 12 amino acids. Germline CDR1 reads DFQATT; CDR2 reads SNEGSKA (reference sequence). Using its own MiXCR run on the 5' RACE reads, TCRdb lists one record per CDR3 protein. The profile covers tens of thousands of distinct CDR3 sequences, with 2% to 2.5% appearing a single time and 2.3% taken by the ten largest. This clonotype was counted many times. Its antigen is as yet unknown. The starting material, 2 million PBMCs stored at -80 C, gave rise to the unsorted libraries. The TCR comes from a woman aged 45-65 years with multiple sclerosis. J is TRBJ1-1 and V is TRBV20-1; 8 bases fit TRBD1. Sequencing input: PBMCs. The CDR3 is CSARQGYTEAFF. DNA for the CDR3: TGCAGTGCTCGACAGGGGTACACTGAAGCTTTCTTT.